The subject of this entry is one T cell receptor (beta chain). Its antigen is still unknown. Isolation yielded PBMCs, at least 6 million per sample, in every case. This sample was included in a study of blood T cells in healthy people across ages. Combining a sample-barcoded 5' primer with a J-beta primer mix, a second PCR ran for 7 to 11 cycles. At least 3 million CDR3-containing paired-end reads were obtained per sample. TCRdb re-analysed the 5' RACE reads in MiXCR, keeping a single row per CDR3 protein. The sample contains some 1.6 million distinct CDR3 sequences, around 36% of which appear only once. Findings of the study overall: TCR beta diversity tracked closely with naive T cell percentage.

The V gene's germline CDR1 is SGHKS and CDR2 YYEKEE (reference sequence). V shed 4 bases and J shed 5 bases, with 15 bases lying between them. The CDR3 spans 14 residues. This chain connects TRBV5-5 to TRBJ1-1; weak D call: TRBD1 (5 bases). Specimen: blood. The sequence was collected from a woman in her 30s in good health. As DNA, the CDR3 is TGTGCCAGCAGCGATCCCGGGACGTTGACTGAAGCTTTCTTT. Its protein product is CASSDPGTLTEAFF.